A single sample gave rise to the 17 T cell receptor beta chains below, sequenced in a study of glioma-infiltrating T cells after dendritic cell vaccination. Clones were read by immunoSEQ multiplex PCR, and TCRdb kept only the in-frame ones, dropping some. Counted here are approximately 82,000 clones, around 90% occurring once; the ten biggest clones make up about 3%. Sequences were derived from blood, sampled before dendritic cell vaccination. These receptors came from a human donor with glioblastoma.

The genes are TRBV5-1 and TRBJ1-1; TRBD1 might be the D (6 bases). The CDR3 extends over 14 amino acids. Germline-derived CDR1 and CDR2 are SGHRS and YFSETQ. Trimming shortened V by 4 bases and J by 5 bases, and 15 bases separated the two germline ends. CDR3 nucleotides: TGCGCCAGCAGCCAACAGGGTCGAGTGACTGAAGCTTTCTTT. It is translated as CASSQQGRVTEAFF.

CDR3 amino acids: CASTLGQGADGANVLTF. For the CDR3, the DNA is TGCGCCAGCACCCTGGGACAGGGGGCGGATGGGGCCAACGTCCTGACTTTC. The chain employs TRBV5-1 and TRBJ2-6, with TRBD1 matching 12 bases. The germline gives CDR1 SGHRS, CDR2 YFSETQ. The junction had 7 bases not matched to a gene; V was cut back by 6 bases and J by 3 bases. The CDR3 totals 17 residues.

This sequence joins TRBV5-4 and TRBJ2-1, with 7 nucleotides matching TRBD2. Germline V CDR1 and CDR2: SGHNT, YYREEE (reference sequence). This CDR3 comprises 13 residues. Germline trimming cut 4 bases from V and 9 bases from J; bases unmatched to any gene: 7. CDR3 DNA: TGTGCCAGCAGCCAAGAGCGGGATGGTGAGCAGTTCTTC. Protein: CASSQERDGEQFF. The variable domain in full, completed from reference TRBV5-4 and TRBJ2-1, reads ETGVTQSPTHLIKTRGQQVTLRCSSQSGHNTVSWYQQALGQGPQFIFQYYREEENGRGNFPPRFSGLQFPNYSSELNVNALELDDSALYLCASSQERDGEQFFGPGTRLTVL.

The CDR3: CASSPPSGNTVVGKLFF. The CDR3 DNA is TGTGCCAGCTCACCTCCTTCCGGGAACACTGTTGTAGGAAAACTGTTTTTT. The chain carries TRBV18 and TRBJ1-4; unclear D gene. Germline values: CDR1 KGHSH, CDR2 LQKENI. There are 17 residues in the CDR3. Trimming removed 3 bases from V and 10 bases from J, with 24 bases in between.

There are a few counts of this clone. The CDR3 loop reads CASSVGLGGGRNEQYF. The CDR3 DNA is TGTGCCAGCAGCGTAGGATTGGGGGGAGGGAGAAACGAGCAGTACTTC. The chain couples TRBV9 to TRBJ2-7; TRBD2 agrees at 7 bases. With 0 bases clipped from V and 5 bases from J, the junction kept 11 bases outside the gene matches. CDR3 length: 16 amino acids. Germline V gives CDR1 SGDLS, CDR2 YYNGEE.

The chain has TRBV5-1 and TRBJ1-3; TRBD1 is a possible D gene (6 bases). CDR1 and CDR2 (germline): SGHRS, YFSETQ. V shed 4 bases and J shed 0 bases, with 17 bases lying between them. The CDR3 has 17 amino acids. The CDR3 DNA reads as TGCGCCAGCAGCCCTAGTCTAAGGGGACACTCTGGAAACACCATATATTTT. It yields the protein CASSPSLRGHSGNTIYF.

The chain joins TRBV11-2 to TRBJ2-2; 7 bases are a match to TRBD2. This CDR3 has 14 amino acids. Germline CDR1 and CDR2: SGHAT and FQNNGV. V dropped 6 bases and J dropped 6; count of bases not matched to a gene: 7. This CDR3 reads CASRKEGGPGELFF. The CDR3 coding sequence is TGTGCCAGCAGGAAGGAGGGAGGGCCCGGGGAGCTGTTTTTT.

The chain recombines TRBV25-1 with TRBJ2-7, with a tentative D call TRBD2 (6 bases). This CDR3 spans 13 amino acids. The germline V gene encodes CDR1 MGHDK and CDR2 SYGVNS. V shed 4 bases and J shed 6 bases, with 13 bases lying between them. The CDR3 is CASSGGASAEQYF. The CDR3 nucleotides are TGTGCCAGCAGTGGAGGAGCTAGCGCCGAGCAGTACTTC.

The chain recombines TRBV5-1 with TRBJ2-2; D is undetermined. Trimming shortened V by 3 bases and J by 0 bases, and 9 bases separated the two germline ends. The CDR3 totals 15 residues. Germline lookup yields CDR1 SGHRS and CDR2 YFSETQ. The CDR3 protein is CASSSSTTNTGELFF. In DNA, the CDR3 is TGCGCCAGCAGCTCTAGTACGACGAACACCGGGGAGCTGTTTTTT.

The chain links TRBV9 to TRBJ2-7; TRBD1 is a possible D gene (7 bases). Germline V gene sequence: CDR1 SGDLS, CDR2 YYNGEE. This CDR3 spans 14 amino acids. V shed 4 bases and J shed 4 bases, with 15 bases lying between them. This CDR3 is CASSPGDSTYEQYF. CDR3 coding DNA: TGTGCCAGCAGCCCGGGGGACAGCACATACGAGCAGTACTTC.

V and J are TRBV11-2 and TRBJ1-2, with D possibly matching TRBD1 (5 bases). The germline gives CDR1 SGHAT, CDR2 FQNNGV. With 5 bases removed from V and 4 bases from J, the gap between germline ends came to 14 bases. This CDR3 has 14 amino acids. The CDR3 loop is CASSATVLPYGYTF. The CDR3 nucleotides read TGTGCCAGCAGCGCGACAGTTCTTCCCTATGGCTACACCTTC.

The chain joins TRBV7-2 to TRBJ2-3; 7 bases line up with TRBD2. Germline V gene sequence: CDR1 SGHTA, CDR2 FQGNSA. Losses at the gene ends were 1 base for V and 3 bases for J; bases not matched to a gene: 4. The CDR3 is 15 residues long. The CDR3 DNA reads as TGTGCCAGCAGCTTAGACGGGAGGAGTACAGATACGCAGTATTTT. Its translation: CASSLDGRSTDTQYF. The full variable domain, completed using reference TRBV7-2 and TRBJ2-3, is GAGVSQSPSNKVTEKGKDVELRCDPISGHTALYWYRQSLGQGLEFLIYFQGNSAPDKSGLPSDRFSAERTGGSVSTLTIQRTQQEDSAVYLCASSLDGRSTDTQYFGPGTRLTVL.

Remarks on this clone: Other DNA sequences in the same sample also yield this CDR3. V and J are TRBV5-1 and TRBJ2-2; 10 nucleotides line up with TRBD2. With 3 bases clipped from V and 1 base from J, the junction kept 0 bases outside the gene matches. This CDR3 region has 15 residues. Germline V gives CDR1 SGHRS, CDR2 YFSETQ. The CDR3 region is CASSSSGRNTGELFF. Here the CDR3 DNA reads TGCGCCAGCAGCTCTAGCGGGAGGAACACCGGGGAGCTGTTTTTT.

In its sample, this clone was seen once. CDR3 in DNA: TGTGCCAGCAGCTCACCACTTGAGGGAACCATAGAGACCCAGTACTTC. Protein product: CASSSPLEGTIETQYF. The gene calls are TRBV5-4 and TRBJ2-5, with TRBD2 as a possible D gene (5 bases). The CDR3 sequence is 16 residues long. Trimming took 3 bases from V and 4 from J, leaving 19 bases between them. CDR1 and CDR2 from the germline V gene are SGHNT and YYREEE (reference sequence).

The CDR3 coding sequence is TGTGCCAGCAGGCCGGGACTAGCGGGATCCTCCTACGAGCAGTACTTC. Protein sequence: CASRPGLAGSSYEQYF. V usage is TRBV2 and J usage is TRBJ2-7, with 13 nucleotides matching TRBD2. The CDR3 runs to 16 residues. Per germline, CDR1 SNHLY and CDR2 FYNNEI. V gave up 6 bases and J gave up 0 bases; unmatched junction bases: 5.

J is TRBJ1-1 and V is TRBV19; D is unclear. The V end was cut by 5 bases, the J end by 4 bases, with 14 bases between. CDR1 LNHDA and CDR2 SQIVND come from the germline V gene (reference sequence). The CDR3 has 14 residues. CDR3 DNA: TGTGCCAGTAGTCTTGTGGGAGGGAGCACTGAAGCTTTCTTT. It encodes CASSLVGGSTEAFF.

The table lists this clone with a count of one. This chain joins TRBV7-8 and TRBJ2-5; TRBD1 agrees at 8 bases. The CDR3 is made up of 13 amino acids. The V gene end was trimmed by 4 bases and the J gene end by 7 bases; junction bases not matched to a gene: 5. Germline CDR1 and CDR2: SGHVS and FQNEAQ. In DNA, the CDR3 is TGTGCCAGCAGCTCGACAGGGGAGAGGACCCAGTACTTC. Its protein is CASSSTGERTQYF.